This TCR beta chain was captured in a study of T cells in narcolepsy. V gave up 3 bases and J gave up 2 bases; unmatched junction bases: 3. Germline CDR1 is SGHDN and CDR2 is FVKESK. This CDR3 has 14 amino acids. Libraries were prepared by immunoSEQ multiplex PCR; TCRdb keeps only in-frame clonotypes and omits some of them. The sample includes over 25,000 clones, roughly 79% of them seen just once. The receptor's source is a human donor in good health. The chain has TRBV14 and TRBJ2-5; 7 bases match TRBD1. Source material: memory (CD45RA-) CD4+ T cells from blood. The CDR3: CASSHPGQQETQYF. The CDR3 nucleotides read TGTGCCAGCAGCCACCCGGGACAGCAAGAGACCCAGTACTTC.